Described below is a single T cell receptor beta chain sequence and its context. This sample is drawn from a study of blood T cell repertoires in COVID-19. Sequencing was performed with immunoSEQ multiplex PCR; in TCRdb, only in-frame clones are kept and a portion is missing. The sample shows 130,000 or so clones, roughly 90% of them seen only once. The clonotype was recovered from a man aged 70 or older with active COVID-19. Sample: peripheral blood.

CDR3 amino acids: CASSILGGRVVNEQFF. The CDR3 region has the DNA TGTGCCAGTAGTATCCTAGGGGGGAGGGTCGTTAATGAGCAGTTCTTC. This sequence joins TRBV19 and TRBJ2-1, with a possible D match to TRBD2 (7 bases). The germline V gene encodes CDR1 LNHDA and CDR2 SQIVND (reference sequence). The CDR3 loop spans 16 amino acids. V lost 3 bases, J lost 7 bases, and 19 bases lay in between. The full variable domain, its missing parts supplied by reference TRBV19 and TRBJ2-1, is DGGITQSPKYLFRKEGQNVTLSCEQNLNHDAMYWYRQDPGQGLRLIYYSQIVNDFQKGDIAEGYSVSREKKESFPLTVTSAQKNPTAFYLCASSILGGRVVNEQFFGPGTRLTVL.